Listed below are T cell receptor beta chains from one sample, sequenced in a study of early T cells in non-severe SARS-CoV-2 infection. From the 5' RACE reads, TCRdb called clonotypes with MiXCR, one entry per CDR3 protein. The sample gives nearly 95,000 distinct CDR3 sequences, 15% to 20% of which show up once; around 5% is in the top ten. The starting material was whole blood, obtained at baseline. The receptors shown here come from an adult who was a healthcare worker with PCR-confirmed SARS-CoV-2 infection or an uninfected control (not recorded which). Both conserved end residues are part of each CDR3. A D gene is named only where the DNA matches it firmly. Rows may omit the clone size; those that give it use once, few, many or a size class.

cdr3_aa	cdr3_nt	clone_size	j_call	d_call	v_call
CASSTPGYEQYF	TGTGCCAGCAGTACCCCGGGCTACGAGCAGTACTTC	-	TRBJ2-7	-	TRBV28
CSVGGGEKLFF	TGCAGCGTTGGGGGTGGTGAAAAACTGTTTTTT	many	TRBJ1-4	-	TRBV29-1
CASTPSATAPYEQYF	TGTGCCAGCACGCCGTCAGCGACAGCGCCCTACGAGCAGTACTTC	-	TRBJ2-7	-	TRBV6-1
CASSLAGQGSYEQYF	TGTGCCAGCAGTTTAGCGGGACAGGGATCCTACGAGCAGTACTTC	-	TRBJ2-7	TRBD1	TRBV12-3/TRBV12-4
CASSASGSGEQYF	TGTGCCAGCAGCGCTAGCGGGAGTGGCGAGCAGTACTTC	many	TRBJ2-7	TRBD2	TRBV7-9
CASSPLTVGNTIYF	TGTGCCAGCAGCCCTCTGACAGTTGGAAACACCATATATTTT	few	TRBJ1-3	-	TRBV7-2
CSARVSEQFF	TGCAGTGCTAGGGTTAGTGAGCAGTTCTTC	few	TRBJ2-1	-	TRBV20-1
CASSYRGNEKLFF	TGTGCCAGCAGCTACAGGGGGAATGAAAAACTGTTTTTT	few	TRBJ1-4	TRBD1	TRBV6-5
CSAIDPSQSNTQYF	TGCAGTGCTATCGACCCCTCACAGTCAAATACGCAGTATTTT	-	TRBJ2-3	-	TRBV20-1
CASTPRGQGRNTQYF	TGTGCCAGCACCCCCCGAGGACAGGGGCGAAATACGCAGTATTTT	few	TRBJ2-3	TRBD1	TRBV11-2
CASSLARRDEQFF	TGCGCCAGCAGCTTGGCGAGGCGGGATGAGCAGTTCTTC	-	TRBJ2-1	-	TRBV5-1
CASSEAGLAEFTDTQYF	TGCGCCAGCAGTGAGGCCGGACTAGCCGAATTCACAGATACGCAGTATTTT	few	TRBJ2-3	TRBD2	TRBV10-1
CAIQTTDTQYF	TGTGCCATACAGACCACAGATACGCAGTATTTT	few	TRBJ2-3	-	TRBV10-3
CASSVTGGRYEQYF	TGTGCCAGCAGCGTTACGGGAGGCCGCTACGAGCAGTACTTC	few	TRBJ2-7	TRBD2	TRBV6-2/TRBV6-3
CAIARRDKRANYGYTF	TGTGCCATCGCTCGGCGGGACAAAAGAGCTAACTATGGCTACACCTTC	-	TRBJ1-2	-	TRBV10-3
CASSSEPRVKNIQYF	TGTGCCAGCAGCTCCGAGCCCCGTGTCAAAAACATTCAGTACTTC	-	TRBJ2-4	-	TRBV13
CASSLSQEQYF	TGTGCCAGCAGCTTAAGCCAGGAGCAGTACTTC	-	TRBJ2-7	-	TRBV11-2
CASSPLGSIPNTEAFF	TGTGCCAGCAGCCCCCTAGGAAGTATCCCTAACACTGAAGCTTTCTTT	few	TRBJ1-1	-	TRBV12-3/TRBV12-4
CASSYERESYNEQFF	TGTGCCAGCAGTTACGAGCGGGAGTCCTACAATGAGCAGTTCTTC	-	TRBJ2-1	TRBD2	TRBV6-2/TRBV6-3
CASSPGGTEAFF	TGTGCCAGCAGTCCAGGGGGAACTGAAGCTTTCTTT	many	TRBJ1-1	TRBD1	TRBV7-9
CASSLFRAPDTQYF	TGTGCCAGCAGCTTATTCAGGGCCCCAGATACGCAGTATTTT	few	TRBJ2-3	-	TRBV7-2
CATSASGANVLTF	TGTGCCACCAGTGCCTCCGGGGCCAACGTCCTGACTTTC	few	TRBJ2-6	-	TRBV24-1
CASSRGLAGVDEQFF	TGCGCCAGCAGCCGCGGATTAGCGGGAGTGGATGAGCAGTTCTTC	-	TRBJ2-1	TRBD2	TRBV10-2
CASSPPDGSTYEQYF	TGTGCCAGCAGCCCCCCGGACGGTTCTACCTACGAGCAGTACTTC	-	TRBJ2-7	-	TRBV12-3/TRBV12-4
CASSERPRTALSGANVLTF	TGTGCCAGCAGCGAGCGGCCGAGGACAGCACTCTCTGGGGCCAACGTCCTGACTTTC	many	TRBJ2-6	-	TRBV9
CSAAGTSLNEQFF	TGCAGTGCCGCCGGGACTAGCCTCAATGAGCAGTTCTTC	-	TRBJ2-1	TRBD2	TRBV20-1
CSARTGWNSPLHF	TGCAGTGCTAGGACAGGGTGGAATTCACCCCTCCACTTT	-	TRBJ1-6	TRBD1	TRBV20-1
CASSIQDRLNTEAFF	TGTGCCAGCAGCATTCAGGACAGACTTAACACTGAAGCTTTCTTT	-	TRBJ1-1	-	TRBV11-2
CASRTPESYNEQFF	TGTGCCAGCAGGACTCCCGAGAGTTACAATGAGCAGTTCTTC	many	TRBJ2-1	-	TRBV28
CASTITYEQYF	TGTGCCAGCACCATAACCTACGAGCAGTACTTC	many	TRBJ2-7	-	TRBV11-2
CASSSIAGGPYEQYF	TGTGCCAGCAGTTCCATAGCGGGAGGGCCCTACGAGCAGTACTTC	few	TRBJ2-7	TRBD2	TRBV28
CASSTGYEQYF	TGTGCCAGCAGTACCGGGTACGAGCAGTACTTC	many	TRBJ2-7	-	TRBV27
CASSWGLAGDTGELFF	TGTGCCAGCAGTTGGGGACTAGCGGGAGATACCGGGGAGCTGTTTTTT	few	TRBJ2-2	TRBD2	TRBV12-3/TRBV12-4
CASRLGERSLAYTDTQYF	TGTGCAAGTCGCTTAGGCGAAAGGTCCTTAGCTTACACAGATACGCAGTATTTT	-	TRBJ2-3	-	TRBV12-2
CASRLPDYNEQFF	TGTGCAAGTCGCTTACCTGACTACAATGAGCAGTTCTTC	many	TRBJ2-1	-	TRBV12-2
CASSSRVGRQPQHF	TGTGCCAGCAGTTCCCGGGTTGGCCGTCAGCCCCAGCATTTT	-	TRBJ1-5	-	TRBV12-3/TRBV12-4
CASSYRQGPLYGYTF	TGTGCCAGCAGTTACCGTCAGGGTCCCCTCTATGGCTACACCTTC	-	TRBJ1-2	-	TRBV6-6
CASSSREGNQPQHF	TGTGCCAGTAGTAGCAGGGAGGGTAATCAGCCCCAGCATTTT	few	TRBJ1-5	-	TRBV19
CASSFPGETQYF	TGCGCCAGCAGCTTTCCAGGAGAGACCCAGTACTTC	few	TRBJ2-5	-	TRBV5-1
CAISSTSGNYEQYF	TGTGCCATCAGTTCGACTAGCGGGAACTACGAGCAGTACTTC	many	TRBJ2-7	TRBD2	TRBV10-3
CASSQGQGRRYTF	TGTGCCAGCAGCCAAGGACAGGGGAGAAGGTACACCTTC	many	TRBJ1-2	TRBD1	TRBV3-1
CASSEASVTGNTIYF	TGTGCCAGCAGTGAAGCAAGCGTAACTGGAAACACCATATATTTT	few	TRBJ1-3	-	TRBV6-1
CASSPRTITDTQYF	TGTGCCAGCAGCCCGCGAACTATTACGGATACGCAGTATTTT	-	TRBJ2-3	-	TRBV7-8
CASSLRSLGPDEQYF	TGTGCCAGCAGTTTACGGTCCCTAGGGCCGGACGAGCAGTACTTC	few	TRBJ2-7	-	TRBV28
CASSGSGGHYGYTF	TGTGCCAGCAGTGGGTCAGGGGGACACTATGGCTACACCTTC	many	TRBJ1-2	TRBD1	TRBV6-5
CASSVGVAGPYEQYF	TGTGCCAGCAGCGTAGGAGTAGCGGGACCCTACGAGCAGTACTTC	few	TRBJ2-7	TRBD2	TRBV9
CASSLGLAGDPQYF	TGTGCCAGCAGCCTTGGACTAGCGGGAGACCCGCAGTATTTT	-	TRBJ2-3	TRBD2	TRBV3-1
CASSGTPAKNIQYF	TGTGCCAGCAGTGGAACCCCTGCCAAAAACATTCAGTACTTC	few	TRBJ2-4	-	TRBV27
CASSSAGRPLNQPQHF	TGTGCCAGCAGTTCAGCGGGACGCCCACTCAATCAGCCCCAGCATTTT	-	TRBJ1-5	-	TRBV2
CASSPTRNEQFF	TGTGCCAGCAGCCCCACTAGGAATGAGCAGTTCTTC	few	TRBJ2-1	-	TRBV5-8
CASSLVTVKGSYNEQFF	TGTGCCAGCAGCTTAGTGACGGTTAAGGGGTCCTACAATGAGCAGTTCTTC	many	TRBJ2-1	-	TRBV11-2
CASEGSGNQPQHF	TGTGCCAGCGAGGGGAGCGGGAATCAGCCCCAGCATTTT	-	TRBJ1-5	-	TRBV12-3/TRBV12-4